This TCR beta chain originates from a study of T cells in narcolepsy. Overall study: Enrolled donors included narcolepsy type 1 or type 2 patients and healthy controls. Study findings and constraints: Autoreactive clonotypes reportedly recurred in blood of same and different patients, not controls. Same-patient CSF and blood CD4+ T cell clonotypes included HCRT-specific and TRIB2-specific autoreactive ones. Some memory CD4+ repertoires had no autoreactive clone sequences.

Trimming took 0 bases from V and 5 from J; bases not matched to a gene: 2. CDR1 LNHNV and CDR2 YYDKDF come from the germline V gene (reference sequence). The CDR3 is 15 residues long. Points on this clone: Its antigen is undetermined. Other DNA sequences in the sample encode the same CDR3.

Some clones are missing from TCRdb's copy, which holds only in-frame ones; the method was immunoSEQ multiplex PCR. The data contain 20,000 to 25,000 clones, approximately 90% of them seen just once; the ten biggest clones take up approximately 1.2%. The genes are TRBV15 and TRBJ1-2; 11 bases fit TRBD1. The sequenced sample consisted of CD45RA- memory CD4+ T cells from PBMCs. The sequence was collected from a human donor with narcolepsy. In DNA form, the CDR3 reads TGTGCCACCAGCAGAGACCGGGACAGGGGGTATGGCTACACCTTC. As protein: CATSRDRDRGYGYTF. Full variable domain (outside the CDR3, taken from reference TRBV15 and TRBJ1-2): DAMVIQNPRYQVTQFGKPVTLSCSQTLNHNVMYWYQQKSSQAPKLLFHYYDKDFNNEADTPDNFQSRRPNTSFCFLDIRSPGLGDTAMYLCATSRDRDRGYGYTFGSGTRLTVV.